These T cell receptor beta chains were read from a single sample in a study of cytomegalovirus exposure and HLA in healthy donors. TCRdb's copy holds only in-frame clones and misses some; the assay was immunoSEQ multiplex PCR. The sample holds 75,000 to 80,000 clones. The source material was PBMCs. The source of these receptors is a man in his late teens or twenties in good health and CMV-seropositive. Both conserved end residues are part of each CDR3. The order of the fields is J gene, V gene, CDR3 protein.

>TRBJ2-7|TRBV13
CASRGQGDYEQYF
>TRBJ2-5|TRBV10-2
CASSGGLAGVGETQYF
>TRBJ2-3|TRBV7-6
CASSLVQGADTQYF
>TRBJ2-7|TRBV28
CASTATGGDTFYEQYF
>TRBJ1-5|TRBV15
CATSRPGVAGVQPQHF
>TRBJ2-7|TRBV7-2
CASSLEPGGYEQYF
>TRBJ2-5|TRBV9
CASSVTSGGETQYF
>TRBJ2-5|TRBV5-1
CASALHGEETQYF
>TRBJ1-2|TRBV27
CASSLRAGGNYGYTF
>TRBJ1-2|TRBV19
CASSTARGYTF
>TRBJ2-7|TRBV11-2
CASSFRPAGEQYF
>TRBJ2-3|TRBV13
CASSSSLGELSTDTQYF
>TRBJ2-7|TRBV11-2
CASSLGFGNGLF
>TRBJ2-1|TRBV6-1
CASSGVQEPYNEQFF
>TRBJ1-6|TRBV6-4
CASSETQDGNSPLHF
>TRBJ2-7|TRBV2
CASSVSGDSSYEQYF
>TRBJ2-7|TRBV5-1
CASSVYRAPHTAYEQYF
>TRBJ1-4|TRBV6-1
CASSDRDRGEKLFF
>TRBJ2-5|TRBV5-1
CASSPRTGSGGQETQYF
>TRBJ1-1|TRBV4-1
CASSQGSLRAYEAFF
>TRBJ2-7|TRBV2
CASSDGRTPGGYEQYF
>TRBJ2-1|TRBV2
CASRGTILGDREQFF
>TRBJ2-7|TRBV5-8
CASSLVVGATFPEQYF
>TRBJ1-2|TRBV28
CASSLWAGEGYTF
>TRBJ2-1|TRBV28
CASRPLRQYNEQFF
>TRBJ2-1|TRBV5-6
CASSSPGGVDEQFF
>TRBJ1-2|TRBV19
CASSPQGFYGYTF
>TRBJ2-7|TRBV28
CASCAPPYEQYF
>TRBJ2-7|TRBV6-1
CASSEATRHYEQYF
>TRBJ2-5|TRBV29-1
CSVGALLETQYF
>TRBJ2-7|TRBV28
CASSPTGTNYEQYF
>TRBJ2-7|TRBV19
CASSKRDRFYEQYF
>TRBJ2-1|TRBV7-3
CASSRTSGSYNEQFF
>TRBJ2-5|TRBV7-2
CASSPRQGALKETQYF
>TRBJ2-5|TRBV2
CASRQTTSAAGTQYF
>TRBJ1-2|TRBV28
CASSLFSGGSYGYTF
>TRBJ2-5|TRBV29-1
CSADRDRHSQQYF
>TRBJ2-1|TRBV18
CASSPGGDGNEQFF
>TRBJ1-3|TRBV4-2
CASSPTGFNSGNTIYF
>TRBJ2-5|TRBV7-8
CASSLSNSDRGETQYF
>TRBJ2-6|TRBV19
CASSMSGTSGANVLTF
>TRBJ1-2|TRBV19
CASSIRLYYGYTF
>TRBJ1-1|TRBV5-6
CASSLGMAPQDFF